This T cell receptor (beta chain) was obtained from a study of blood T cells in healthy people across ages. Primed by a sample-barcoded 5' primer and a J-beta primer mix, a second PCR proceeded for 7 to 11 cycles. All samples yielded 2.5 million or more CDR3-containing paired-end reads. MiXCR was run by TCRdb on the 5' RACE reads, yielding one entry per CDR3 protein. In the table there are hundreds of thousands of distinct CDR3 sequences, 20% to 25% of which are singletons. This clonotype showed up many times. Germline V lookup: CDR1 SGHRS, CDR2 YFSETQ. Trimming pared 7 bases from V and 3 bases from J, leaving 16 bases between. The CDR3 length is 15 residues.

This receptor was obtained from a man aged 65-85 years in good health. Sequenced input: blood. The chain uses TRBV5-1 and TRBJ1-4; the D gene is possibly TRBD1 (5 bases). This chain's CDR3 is CASAATGAANEKLFF. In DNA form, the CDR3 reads TGCGCCAGCGCCGCAACCGGGGCGGCTAATGAAAAACTGTTTTTT. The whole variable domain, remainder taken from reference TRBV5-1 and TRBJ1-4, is KAGVTQTPRYLIKTRGQQVTLSCSPISGHRSVSWYQQTPGQGLQFLFEYFSETQRNKGNFPGRFSGRQFSNSRSEMNVSTLELGDSALYLCASAATGAANEKLFFGSGTQLSVL.